This entry is about one T cell receptor beta chain. V lost 3 bases to trimming and J lost 0 bases, with 7 bases between them. Germline V gene sequence: CDR1 MRHNA, CDR2 SNTAGT. The CDR3 is 14 residues long. The sample belongs to a study of cytomegalovirus exposure and HLA in healthy donors. The PCR made use of 60 Vbeta and 13 Jbeta primers. Sequencing used immunoSEQ multiplex PCR; TCRdb keeps in-frame clones, though not all of them. The repertoire includes around 140,000 clones, approximately 80% of them detected once, and 1.5% to 2% sits in the top ten. The J gene is TRBJ2-3, the V gene TRBV6-4; possible D gene TRBD1, 5 bases. This receptor was taken from a female donor in good health and CMV-seropositive. Input material: PBMCs. CDR3 nucleotides: TGTGCCAGCAGTGAAGGGGCTAGCACAGATACGCAGTATTTT. It codes for CASSEGASTDTQYF.